This T cell receptor (beta chain) appears in the sequencing data of a study of blood T cells in healthy people across ages. Whole-study context: About one barcoded beta molecule was captured per two T cells (by template switching).

Germline CDR1 SGHRS, CDR2 YFSETQ. The CDR3 length is 18 residues. With 1 base clipped from V and 5 bases from J, the junction kept 15 bases outside the gene matches. All donors came from Russia, were Caucasian and healthy, and spanned ages roughly 6 to 100. Study results and limitations: Compared with aged donors, long-lived donors showed fewer expanded clones, suggesting selection.

A J-beta primer mix and a sample-barcoded 5' primer were used in a second PCR of roughly 6 to 11 cycles. Each sample yielded at least 3 million CDR3-containing paired-end reads. Via MiXCR, TCRdb re-called the 5' RACE reads, giving one row per CDR3 protein. Here the sample spans under 1 million distinct CDR3 sequences, under 55% being singletons. In this sample, this clonotype turned up a few times. Its antigen is not identified. The TCR originated in a man in his sixties in good health. The rearrangement uses TRBV5-1 and TRBJ2-5, with 9 positions matching TRBD2. Sequencing was carried out using blood. The CDR3: CASSLSSSAGGPEETQYF. CDR3 coding DNA: TGCGCCAGCAGCTTGTCATCGTCGGCGGGGGGGCCTGAGGAGACCCAGTACTTC.